This T cell receptor (beta chain) appears in the sequencing data of a study of blood T cell repertoires in COVID-19. Clones were read by immunoSEQ multiplex PCR, and TCRdb kept only the in-frame ones, dropping some. The sample lists approximately 250,000 clones, around 90% occurring once. The sequence was collected from a woman in her 30s who had recovered from COVID-19. Sequenced: PBMCs or T cells enriched from blood (not recorded which).

CDR3: CASSSQGADTEAFF. In DNA, the CDR3 is TGTGCCAGCAGCTCACAGGGGGCGGACACTGAAGCTTTCTTT. The chain combines TRBV7-2 with TRBJ1-1, with 9 bases matching TRBD1. The germline gives CDR1 SGHTA, CDR2 FQGNSA. V trimming: 4 bases; J trimming: 3 bases; junction bases outside the gene matches: 3. The CDR3 contains 14 residues.